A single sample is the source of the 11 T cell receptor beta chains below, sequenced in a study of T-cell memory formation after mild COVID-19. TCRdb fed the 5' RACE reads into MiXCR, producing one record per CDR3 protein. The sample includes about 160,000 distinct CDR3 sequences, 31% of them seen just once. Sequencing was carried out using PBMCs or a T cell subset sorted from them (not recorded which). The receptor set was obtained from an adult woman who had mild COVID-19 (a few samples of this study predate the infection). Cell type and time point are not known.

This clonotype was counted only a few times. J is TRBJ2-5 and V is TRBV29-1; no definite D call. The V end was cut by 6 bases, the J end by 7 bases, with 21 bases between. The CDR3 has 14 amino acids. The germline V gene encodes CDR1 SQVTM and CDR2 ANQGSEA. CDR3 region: CSVAKGGQGGTQYF. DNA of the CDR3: TGCAGCGTCGCCAAGGGCGGCCAAGGCGGGACCCAGTACTTC.

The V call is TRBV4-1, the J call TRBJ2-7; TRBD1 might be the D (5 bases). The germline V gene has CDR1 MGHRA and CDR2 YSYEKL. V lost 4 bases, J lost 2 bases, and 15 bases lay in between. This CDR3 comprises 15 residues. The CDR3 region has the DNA TGCGCCAGCAGCCTCTCATTCAGGGAACCCTACGAGCAGTACTTC. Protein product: CASSLSFREPYEQYF.

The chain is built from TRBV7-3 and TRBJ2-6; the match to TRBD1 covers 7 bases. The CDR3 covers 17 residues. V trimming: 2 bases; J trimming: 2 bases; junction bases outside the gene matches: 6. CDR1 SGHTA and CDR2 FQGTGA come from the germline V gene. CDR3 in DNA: TGTGCCAGCAGCTTAGGCAGGGGGAATCCTGGGGCCAACGTCCTGACTTTC. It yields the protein CASSLGRGNPGANVLTF.

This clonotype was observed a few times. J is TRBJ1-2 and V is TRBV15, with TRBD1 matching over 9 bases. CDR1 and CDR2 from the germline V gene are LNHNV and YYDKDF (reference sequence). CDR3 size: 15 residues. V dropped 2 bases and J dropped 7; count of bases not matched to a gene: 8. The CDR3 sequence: CATSRPGQGSFGYTF. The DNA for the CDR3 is TGTGCCACCAGCAGACCGGGACAGGGTTCGTTTGGCTACACCTTC.

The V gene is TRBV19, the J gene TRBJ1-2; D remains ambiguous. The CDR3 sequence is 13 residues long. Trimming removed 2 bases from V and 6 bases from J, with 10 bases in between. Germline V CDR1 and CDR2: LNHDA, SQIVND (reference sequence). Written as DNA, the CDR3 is TGTGCCAGTAGTATATCCGGGATTAATGGCTACACCTTC. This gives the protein CASSISGINGYTF.

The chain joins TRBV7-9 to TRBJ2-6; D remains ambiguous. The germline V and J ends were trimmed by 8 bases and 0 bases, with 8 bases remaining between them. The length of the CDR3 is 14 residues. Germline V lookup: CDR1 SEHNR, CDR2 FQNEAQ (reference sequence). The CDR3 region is CASFLFSGANVLTF. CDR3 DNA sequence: TGTGCCAGCTTCCTCTTCTCTGGGGCCAACGTCCTGACTTTC.

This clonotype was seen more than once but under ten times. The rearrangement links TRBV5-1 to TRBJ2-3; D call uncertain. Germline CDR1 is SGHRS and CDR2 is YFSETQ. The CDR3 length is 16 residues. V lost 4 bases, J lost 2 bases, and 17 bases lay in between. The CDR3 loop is CASSPSDSITTDTQYF. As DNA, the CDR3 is TGCGCCAGCAGCCCCTCAGACTCGATCACCACAGATACGCAGTATTTT.

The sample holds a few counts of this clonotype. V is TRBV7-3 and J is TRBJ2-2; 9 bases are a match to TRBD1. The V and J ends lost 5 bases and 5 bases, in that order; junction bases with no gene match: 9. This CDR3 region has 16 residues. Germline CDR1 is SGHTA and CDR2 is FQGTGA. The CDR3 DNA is TGTGCCAGCAGCCCGGCTAACAGGGGGCGTACCGGGGAGCTGTTTTTT. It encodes CASSPANRGRTGELFF.

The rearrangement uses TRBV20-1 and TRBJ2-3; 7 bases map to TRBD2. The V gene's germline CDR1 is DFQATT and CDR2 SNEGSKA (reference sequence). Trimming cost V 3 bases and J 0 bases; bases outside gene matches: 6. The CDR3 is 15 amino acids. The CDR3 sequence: CSASGASGSTDTQYF. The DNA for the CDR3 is TGCAGTGCTAGTGGAGCTAGCGGAAGCACAGATACGCAGTATTTT.

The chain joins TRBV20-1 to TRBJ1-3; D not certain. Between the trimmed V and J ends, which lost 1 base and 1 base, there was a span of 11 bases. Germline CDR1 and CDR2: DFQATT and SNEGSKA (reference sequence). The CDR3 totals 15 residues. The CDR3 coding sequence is TGCAGTGCTAGAGGCGGTAGCGGTTCTGGAAACACCATATATTTT. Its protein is CSARGGSGSGNTIYF.

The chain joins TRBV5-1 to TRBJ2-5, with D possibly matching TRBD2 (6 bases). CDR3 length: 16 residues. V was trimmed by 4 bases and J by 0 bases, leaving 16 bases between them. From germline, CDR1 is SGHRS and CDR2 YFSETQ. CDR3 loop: CASSRPSGGYQETQYF. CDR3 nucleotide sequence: TGCGCCAGCAGCCGACCAAGTGGAGGGTACCAAGAGACCCAGTACTTC. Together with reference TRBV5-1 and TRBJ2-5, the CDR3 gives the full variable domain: KAGVTQTPRYLIKTRGQQVTLSCSPISGHRSVSWYQQTPGQGLQFLFEYFSETQRNKGNFPGRFSGRQFSNSRSEMNVSTLELGDSALYLCASSRPSGGYQETQYFGPGTRLLVL.